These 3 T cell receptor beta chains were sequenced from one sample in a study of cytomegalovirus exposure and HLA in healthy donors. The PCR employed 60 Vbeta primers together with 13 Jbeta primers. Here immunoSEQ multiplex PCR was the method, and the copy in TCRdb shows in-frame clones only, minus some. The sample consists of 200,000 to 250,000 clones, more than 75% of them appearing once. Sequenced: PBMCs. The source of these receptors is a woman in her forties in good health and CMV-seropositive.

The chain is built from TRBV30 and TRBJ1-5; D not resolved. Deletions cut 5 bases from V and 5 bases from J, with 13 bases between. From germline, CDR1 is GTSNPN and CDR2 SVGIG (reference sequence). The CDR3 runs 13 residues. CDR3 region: CAWGYRGYQPQHF. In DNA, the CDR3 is TGTGCCTGGGGGTACCGGGGTTATCAGCCCCAGCATTTT.

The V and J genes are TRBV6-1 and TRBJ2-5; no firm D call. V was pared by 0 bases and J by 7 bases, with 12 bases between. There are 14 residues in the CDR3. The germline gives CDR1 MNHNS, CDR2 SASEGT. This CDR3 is CASSEASSVGTQYF. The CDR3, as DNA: TGTGCCAGCAGTGAAGCTTCGAGCGTTGGGACCCAGTACTTC.

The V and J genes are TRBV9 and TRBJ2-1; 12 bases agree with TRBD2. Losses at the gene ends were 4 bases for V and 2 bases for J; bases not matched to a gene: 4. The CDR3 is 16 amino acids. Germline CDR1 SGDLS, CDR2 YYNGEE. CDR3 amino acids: CASSSRTSGAYNEQFF. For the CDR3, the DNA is TGTGCCAGCAGCAGCCGGACTAGCGGGGCCTACAATGAGCAGTTCTTC.